The entry below describes one T cell receptor beta chain. CDR1 and CDR2 from the germline V gene are KGHSH and LQKENI. This CDR3 has 17 amino acids. The V and J ends lost 6 bases and 2 bases respectively, with 23 bases between them. This specimen comes from a study of shared clonotypes between healthy human individuals. Data came from immunoSEQ multiplex PCR; TCRdb stores just in-frame clones and leaves some out. The sample lists over a million clones; approximately 78% were seen once. The origin of this receptor is a young man in good health. Some clones in this sample may be carry-over from other donors' samples. What was sequenced was memory CD4+ T cells from PBMCs. The subset here: CD45RA-negative fraction. This chain connects TRBV18 to TRBJ2-7; D is unresolved. Here the CDR3 reads CASSKGRKISTPYEQYF. The CDR3 DNA is TGTGCCAGCTCCAAAGGACGGAAGATATCTACACCCTACGAGCAGTACTTC.